One and the same sample provided the 10 T cell receptor beta chains below, sequenced in a study of Ad26.COV2.S vaccination and SARS-CoV-2 variants. The data were produced by immunoSEQ multiplex PCR, yet TCRdb's version contains in-frame clones alone and is incomplete. The top ten clones hold approximately 2.5% of a sample with some 500,000 clones, about 88% of them seen once. Specified treatment: 15 to 20 received Ad26.COV2.S at low or high dose, single or two shots; several received placebo; per-sample allocation not given. Sample collection was performed on day 63 after the first vaccine or placebo injection. Sequencing was performed on peripheral blood, taken in a trial of Ad26.COV2.S vaccine versus placebo. Every receptor here comes from a person between 18 and 65 years old who received the Ad26.COV2.S COVID-19 vaccine or a placebo.

This clone appeared once. The chain uses TRBV5-1 and TRBJ2-1; D gene unclear. The CDR3 contains 13 residues. CDR1 and CDR2 from the germline V gene are SGHRS and YFSETQ. Trimming shortened V by 1 base and J by 9 bases, and 11 bases separated the two germline ends. The CDR3 DNA reads TGCGCCAGCAGCTTGACGATGGTAGTTGAGCAGTTCTTC. This codes for CASSLTMVVEQFF.

This clone was counted only a few times. This rearrangement joins TRBV9 to TRBJ2-5; 7 bases line up with TRBD2. Looked up from germline, CDR1 is SGDLS and CDR2 is YYNGEE. Trimming at V came to 2 bases and at J to 6 bases, leaving 7 bases not matched to a gene. The CDR3 spans 14 residues. The CDR3 is CASSVHPGLQTQYF. In DNA, the CDR3 is TGTGCCAGCAGCGTCCACCCGGGACTACAGACCCAGTACTTC.

The J gene is TRBJ2-1, the V gene TRBV5-1, with D possibly TRBD2 on 6 matching bases. The CDR3 is made up of 15 amino acids. Germline V gene data show CDR1 as SGHRS and CDR2 as YFSETQ. Trimming pared 0 bases from V and 3 bases from J, leaving 10 bases between. The CDR3 spells CASSLGREFYNEQFF. CDR3 bases: TGCGCCAGCAGCTTGGGTCGGGAGTTCTACAATGAGCAGTTCTTC.

This clone was found a few times. The V gene is TRBV10-3, the J gene TRBJ2-7; no definite D call. Germline CDR1 and CDR2: ENHRY and SYGVKD. This CDR3 has 14 amino acids. V was pared by 2 bases and J by 0 bases, with 8 bases between. CDR3 nucleotides: TGTGCCATCAGTGAGCCAGAGAGCTCCTACGAGCAGTACTTC. It translates to CAISEPESSYEQYF.

The rearrangement uses TRBV14 and TRBJ1-2; no reliable D call. The CDR3 has 12 amino acids. V gave up 2 bases and J gave up 7 bases, with 8 bases separating them. CDR1 is SGHDN and CDR2 is FVKESK in the germline V gene. This chain's CDR3 is CASSQQFRGYTF. Here the CDR3 DNA reads TGTGCCAGCAGCCAACAGTTTCGTGGCTACACCTTC.

This chain joins TRBV5-1 and TRBJ2-1; D gene ambiguous. CDR3 length equals 17 residues. Trimming removed 0 bases at V and 0 bases at J, with 13 bases between. Germline V gene lookup returns CDR1 SGHRS and CDR2 YFSETQ. In nucleotides, the CDR3 is TGCGCCAGCAGCTTGGTTCGGGTGTCGAGCTCCTACAATGAGCAGTTCTTC. It specifies CASSLVRVSSSYNEQFF. The complete variable domain, with remaining parts taken from reference TRBV5-1 and TRBJ2-1, reads KAGVTQTPRYLIKTRGQQVTLSCSPISGHRSVSWYQQTPGQGLQFLFEYFSETQRNKGNFPGRFSGRQFSNSRSEMNVSTLELGDSALYLCASSLVRVSSSYNEQFFGPGTRLTVL.

The chain couples TRBV6-2 or TRBV6-3 to TRBJ2-1; 10 nucleotides agree with TRBD2. Germline trimming cut 6 bases from V and 6 bases from J; bases unmatched to any gene: 5. The CDR3 extends over 14 amino acids. Germline V gene data show CDR1 as MNHEY and CDR2 as SVGEGT. CDR3 protein: CASSHTSGTNEQFF. The CDR3 bases are TGTGCCAGCAGCCATACTAGCGGGACCAATGAGCAGTTCTTC.

For the CDR3, the DNA is TGTGCCAGCGGCCGAGGTAAAGCGGGAGGACTAGATACGCAGTATTTT. It yields the protein CASGRGKAGGLDTQYF. V is TRBV9 and J is TRBJ2-3; 9 bases map to TRBD2. The CDR3 sequence is 16 residues long. CDR1 is SGDLS, CDR2 YYNGEE, per germline. Unmatched junction bases numbered 14, after V lost 7 bases and J lost 5 bases.

The V and J genes are TRBV9 and TRBJ1-4, with D hard to call. In germline, CDR1 is SGDLS, CDR2 YYNGEE. CDR3 length: 17 amino acids. Trimming took 0 bases from V and 2 from J, leaving 14 bases between them. CDR3 sequence reads: CASSVGSRGWTNEKLFF. Written as DNA, the CDR3 is TGTGCCAGCAGCGTAGGTTCCCGGGGATGGACTAATGAAAAACTGTTTTTT.

This clone was detected only once. The chain joins TRBV18 to TRBJ2-2; D ambiguous. The CDR3 spans 13 residues. V lost 5 bases to trimming and J lost 1 base, with 5 bases between them. Looked up from germline, CDR1 is KGHSH and CDR2 is LQKENI. The CDR3 reads CASSSLNTGELFF. CDR3 DNA: TGTGCCAGCTCATCCCTGAACACCGGGGAGCTGTTTTTT.